This entry features one T cell receptor (beta chain) sequence. No antigen is known for it. These data belong to a study of pediatric ulcerative colitis. About the research overall: Fewer than 10 patients showed pancolitis and two showed left-sided colitis.

This table comes from immunoSEQ multiplex PCR, and its TCRdb copy is limited to in-frame clones, with some not included. The table records about 64,000 clones, 86% of them present only once. The V segment lost 1 base and the J segment 5 bases; nucleotides outside the gene matches: 6. This CDR3 spans 15 amino acids. CDR1 is PRHDT, CDR2 FYEKMQ, per germline (reference sequence). Study-level results: Clonal expansions reduced rectal repertoire diversity in acute severe colitis. Blood samples from two patients yielded substantially fewer templates and were excluded from blood-rectal overlap analysis.

The J gene is TRBJ2-7, the V gene TRBV13, with TRBD2 matching over 9 bases. The material sequenced was blood. The clonotype was recovered from a boy aged 5-17 years with severe ulcerative colitis. CDR3 in amino acids: CASSLASGRPHEQYF. CDR3 sequence (DNA): TGTGCCAGCAGCTTAGCAAGCGGGAGGCCCCACGAGCAGTACTTC.